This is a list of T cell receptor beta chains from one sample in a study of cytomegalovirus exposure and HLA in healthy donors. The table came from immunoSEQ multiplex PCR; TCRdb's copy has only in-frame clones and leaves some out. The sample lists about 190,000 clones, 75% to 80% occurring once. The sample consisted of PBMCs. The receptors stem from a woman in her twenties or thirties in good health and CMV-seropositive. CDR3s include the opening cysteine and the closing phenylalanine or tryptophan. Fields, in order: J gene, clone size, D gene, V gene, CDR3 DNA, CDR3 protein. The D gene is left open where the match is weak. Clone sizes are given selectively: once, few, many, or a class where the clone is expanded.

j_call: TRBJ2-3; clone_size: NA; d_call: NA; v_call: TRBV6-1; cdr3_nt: TGTGCCAGCAGTGACCCACGAGGGGGGGCGAGAGATACGCAGTATTTT; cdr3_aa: CASSDPRGGARDTQYF
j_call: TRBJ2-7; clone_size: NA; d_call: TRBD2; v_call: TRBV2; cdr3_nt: TGTGCCAGTCTTCGCGGGGGGGCTGGAGAGCAGTACTTC; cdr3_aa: CASLRGGAGEQYF
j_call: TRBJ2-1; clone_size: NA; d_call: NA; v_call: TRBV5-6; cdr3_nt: TGTGCCAGCCATCGAAGGAGCGGCTCCTACAATGAGCAGTTCTTC; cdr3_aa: CASHRRSGSYNEQFF
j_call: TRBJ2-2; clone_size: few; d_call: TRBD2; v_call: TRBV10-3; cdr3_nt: TGTGCCATCAGTGCGGGAACACTAGCGGGCCCCGGGGAGCTGTTTTTT; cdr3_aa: CAISAGTLAGPGELFF
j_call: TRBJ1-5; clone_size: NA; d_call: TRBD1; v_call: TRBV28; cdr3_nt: TGTGCCAGCAGTCCCCTCCCGGACAGGCATAATCAGCCCCAGCATTTT; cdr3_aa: CASSPLPDRHNQPQHF
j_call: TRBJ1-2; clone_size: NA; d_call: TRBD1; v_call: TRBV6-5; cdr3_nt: TGTGCCAGCCACCGGACAGGCTATGGCTACACCTTC; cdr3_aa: CASHRTGYGYTF
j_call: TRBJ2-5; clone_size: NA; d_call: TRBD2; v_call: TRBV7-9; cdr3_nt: TGTGCTACTAGCGGGGGGGCGGGGGAGACCCAGTACTTC; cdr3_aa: CATSGGAGETQYF
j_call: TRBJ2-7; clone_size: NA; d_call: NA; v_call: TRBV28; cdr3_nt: TGTGCCAGCAACGGGACACCCCACGAGCAGTACTTC; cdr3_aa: CASNGTPHEQYF
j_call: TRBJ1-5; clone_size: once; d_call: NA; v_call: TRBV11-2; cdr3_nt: TGTGCCAGCAGCTTCTCAGGGAGCAATCAGCCCCAGCATTTT; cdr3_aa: CASSFSGSNQPQHF
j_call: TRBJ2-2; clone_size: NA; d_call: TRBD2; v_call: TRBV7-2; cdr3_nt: TGTGCCACCGGAGGGGGACTAGCGGGAGCTGGGGAGCTGTTTTTT; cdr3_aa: CATGGGLAGAGELFF
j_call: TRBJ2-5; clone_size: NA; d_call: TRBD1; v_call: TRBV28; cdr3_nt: TGTGCCAGCAGTCAATGGACAGGGGGCTTGGAGACCCAGTACTTC; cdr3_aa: CASSQWTGGLETQYF
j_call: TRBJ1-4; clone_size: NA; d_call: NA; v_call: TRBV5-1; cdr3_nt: TGCGCCAGCAGCTTGGTAGCAGGGAATGAAAAACTGTTTTTT; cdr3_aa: CASSLVAGNEKLFF
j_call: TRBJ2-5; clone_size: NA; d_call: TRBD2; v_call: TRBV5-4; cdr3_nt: TGTGCCAGCAGCTTTCCAGCGGGAGCCGTCCGAGAGACCCAGTACTTC; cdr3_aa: CASSFPAGAVRETQYF
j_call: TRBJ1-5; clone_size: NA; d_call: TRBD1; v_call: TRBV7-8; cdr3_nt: TGTGCCAGCAGCCCACGGGACAGGAGCAATCAGCCCCAGCATTTT; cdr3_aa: CASSPRDRSNQPQHF
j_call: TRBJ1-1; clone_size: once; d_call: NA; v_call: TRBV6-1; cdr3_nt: TGTGCCAGCAATCCATCGAACAGTAACACTGAAGCTTTCTTT; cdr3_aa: CASNPSNSNTEAFF
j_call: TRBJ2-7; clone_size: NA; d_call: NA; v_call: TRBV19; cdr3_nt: TGTGCCAGTAGTCCCCAGGTTACCTACGAGCAGTACTTC; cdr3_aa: CASSPQVTYEQYF
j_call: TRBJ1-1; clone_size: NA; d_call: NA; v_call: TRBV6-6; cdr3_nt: TGTGCCAGCAGTTACTCGCGGGTGAACACTGAAGCTTTCTTT; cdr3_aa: CASSYSRVNTEAFF
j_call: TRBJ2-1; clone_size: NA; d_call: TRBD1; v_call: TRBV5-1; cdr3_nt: TGCGCCAGCAGCACGGGACAGGGGAATTACAATGAGCAGTTCTTC; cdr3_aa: CASSTGQGNYNEQFF
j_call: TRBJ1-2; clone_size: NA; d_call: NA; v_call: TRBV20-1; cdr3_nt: TGCAGTGCTCGGTTTAACTATGGCTACACCTTC; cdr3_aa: CSARFNYGYTF
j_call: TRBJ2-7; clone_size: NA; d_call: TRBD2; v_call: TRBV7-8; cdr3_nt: TGTGCCAGCAGCTTAGCGACTAGCGAACCCTACGAGCAGTACTTC; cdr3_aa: CASSLATSEPYEQYF
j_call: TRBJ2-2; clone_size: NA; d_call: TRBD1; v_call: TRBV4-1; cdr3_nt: TGCGCCAGCAGCCACCTGGACAGGGGAAACACCGGGGAGCTGTTTTTT; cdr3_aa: CASSHLDRGNTGELFF
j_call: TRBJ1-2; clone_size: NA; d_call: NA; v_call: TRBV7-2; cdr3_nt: TGTGCCAGCAGTAGGGACATGGGGATGAAGGGCTACACCTTC; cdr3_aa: CASSRDMGMKGYTF
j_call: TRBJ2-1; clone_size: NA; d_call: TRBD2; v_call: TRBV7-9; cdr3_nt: TGTGCCAGCAGCGCGAAACTAGCGGGGGCGAGCTCCTACAATGAGCAGTTCTTC; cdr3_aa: CASSAKLAGASSYNEQFF
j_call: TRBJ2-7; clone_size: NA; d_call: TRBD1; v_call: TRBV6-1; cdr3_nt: TGTGCCAGCAGAGCCTTCGGACAGGGATCTTACGAGCAGTACTTC; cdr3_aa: CASRAFGQGSYEQYF
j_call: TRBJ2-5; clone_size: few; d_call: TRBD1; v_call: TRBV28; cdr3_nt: TGTGCCAGCAGACGAGCGACAGGGGTTTGGGGGACCCAGTACTTC; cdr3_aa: CASRRATGVWGTQYF
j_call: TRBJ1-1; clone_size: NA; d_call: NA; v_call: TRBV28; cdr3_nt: TGTGCCAGCAGTTTTATAGCGAACACTGAAGCTTTCTTT; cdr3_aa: CASSFIANTEAFF